The rows below give T cell receptor beta chains drawn from one sample of a study of blood T cell repertoires in COVID-19. The assay was immunoSEQ multiplex PCR, and TCRdb's table has in-frame clones only and misses some. This table holds just over 90,000 clones, approximately 76% found once. The sequenced sample consisted of peripheral blood. These receptors were taken from a man aged 65-85 years with acute or convalescent COVID-19. Each CDR3 is given with its conserved first and last residue. The order of the fields is clone size, V gene, J gene, D gene, CDR3 protein, CDR3 DNA. D genes are given only for firm matches. Only part of the rows carry a size: once, few, many, or a class if the clone is expanded.

NA	TRBV7-3	TRBJ2-1	NA	CASSLPVGEQFF	TGTGCCAGCAGCCTACCGGTCGGTGAGCAGTTCTTC
NA	TRBV25-1	TRBJ2-1	NA	CASSGSRKQFF	TGTGCCAGCAGTGGTTCTAGAAAGCAGTTCTTC
few	TRBV9	TRBJ1-1	NA	CASSVDSSLNTEAFF	TGTGCCAGCAGCGTGGACAGTTCGCTGAACACTGAAGCTTTCTTT
once	TRBV7-2	TRBJ1-3	NA	CASSLEQTYGNTIYF	TGTGCCAGCAGCTTAGAGCAGACATACGGAAACACCATATATTTT
NA	TRBV9	TRBJ1-5	NA	CASSVGQDNQPQHF	TGTGCCAGCAGCGTAGGACAGGACAATCAGCCCCAGCATTTT
NA	TRBV3-1/TRBV3-2	TRBJ2-2	TRBD2	CASSQVSGVSTGELFF	TGTGCCAGCAGCCAAGTTAGCGGGGTTTCCACCGGGGAGCTGTTTTTT
few	TRBV19	TRBJ1-5	NA	CASSIWKGANQPQHF	TGTGCCAGTAGTATTTGGAAAGGGGCAAATCAGCCCCAGCATTTT
NA	TRBV5-1	TRBJ2-7	TRBD2	CASSRSGTAYEQYF	TGCGCCAGCAGCAGGAGCGGGACCGCCTACGAGCAGTACTTC
once	TRBV5-4	TRBJ2-7	NA	CASSRGDRSYEQYF	TGTGCCAGCAGCCGGGGGGACAGGTCCTACGAGCAGTACTTC
few	TRBV9	TRBJ1-1	TRBD1	CASSGDRAEAFF	TGTGCCAGCAGCGGAGACAGGGCTGAAGCTTTCTTT
NA	TRBV19	TRBJ2-7	TRBD1	CASSIGTGNSYEQYF	TGTGCCAGTAGTATAGGGACAGGAAACTCCTACGAGCAGTACTTC
NA	TRBV30	TRBJ1-4	NA	CAWSVLGDIRNEKLFF	TGTGCCTGGAGTGTACTTGGGGACATTAGAAATGAAAAACTGTTTTTT
once	TRBV7-3	TRBJ2-1	NA	CASSYGSSYNEQFF	TGTGCCAGCAGCTACGGGAGCTCCTACAATGAGCAGTTCTTC
once	TRBV24-1	TRBJ1-5	TRBD1	CATSEGGTGGQPQHF	TGTGCCACCAGTGAGGGGGGGACAGGGGGACAGCCCCAGCATTTT
NA	TRBV29-1	TRBJ1-2	NA	CSVVQGRGGYTF	TGCAGCGTTGTACAGGGCAGAGGTGGCTACACCTTC
NA	TRBV13	TRBJ2-7	TRBD1	CASSVRDRTYEQYF	TGTGCCAGCAGCGTCCGGGACAGAACCTACGAGCAGTACTTC
NA	TRBV11-3	TRBJ1-1	NA	CASSLLENTEAFF	TGTGCCAGCAGCTTACTAGAGAACACTGAAGCTTTCTTT
NA	TRBV9	TRBJ2-2	TRBD2	CASSVLAGTNTGELFF	TGTGCCAGCAGCGTACTAGCGGGGACAAACACCGGGGAGCTGTTTTTT
few	TRBV24-1	TRBJ2-3	NA	CATSDGTWRGATQYF	TGTGCCACCAGCGACGGGACTTGGAGGGGTGCTACGCAGTATTTT
NA	TRBV12-5	TRBJ2-3	TRBD2	CASGFARAGVIQFADTQYF	TGTGCTAGTGGTTTCGCGAGGGCGGGGGTCATCCAGTTCGCAGATACGCAGTATTTT
NA	TRBV2	TRBJ2-3	TRBD2	CASRVAGGPTDTQYF	TGTGCCAGCAGAGTAGCGGGAGGGCCTACAGATACGCAGTATTTT
NA	TRBV7-6	TRBJ1-3	TRBD1	CASSPGQASSGNTIYF	TGTGCCAGCAGCCCTGGACAGGCCAGCTCTGGAAACACCATATATTTT
once	TRBV28	TRBJ2-1	TRBD1	CASRSRRGRDNEQFF	TGTGCCAGCAGATCGCGCAGGGGGCGTGACAATGAGCAGTTCTTC
NA	TRBV11-3	TRBJ2-1	TRBD2	CASSSSGVSSYNEQFF	TGTGCCAGCAGCTCCAGCGGGGTGAGCTCCTACAATGAGCAGTTCTTC
NA	TRBV20-1	TRBJ2-3	NA	CSARPTDTQYF	TGCAGTGCTAGACCTACAGATACGCAGTATTTT
NA	TRBV5-1	TRBJ1-3	NA	CASSLEAAGNTIYF	TGCGCCAGCAGCTTGGAGGCGGCAGGAAACACCATATATTTT
NA	TRBV5-5	TRBJ1-4	TRBD1	CASSFTGGSEKLFF	TGTGCCAGCAGCTTTACAGGGGGGAGTGAAAAACTGTTTTTT
NA	TRBV14	TRBJ1-1	NA	CASSQSWGGLMNTEAFF	TGTGCCAGCAGCCAATCCTGGGGGGGTCTCATGAACACTGAAGCTTTCTTT
many	TRBV6-5	TRBJ1-5	TRBD1	CASSWDRGNQPQHF	TGTGCCAGCAGCTGGGACAGGGGGAATCAGCCCCAGCATTTT
NA	TRBV18	TRBJ2-3	NA	CASSPVPKATHPSTDTQYF	TGTGCCAGCTCACCAGTACCAAAGGCGACACATCCTAGCACAGATACGCAGTATTTT
many	TRBV9	TRBJ1-1	TRBD1	CASSVDVGTGTTEAFF	TGTGCCAGCAGCGTAGATGTTGGGACAGGGACCACTGAAGCTTTCTTT
NA	TRBV5-6	TRBJ1-2	NA	CASSAGEYGYTF	TGTGCCAGCAGCGCAGGGGAGTATGGCTACACCTTC